The clone carrying this T cell receptor (beta chain) has a single count. Its antigen remains unidentified. The data were taken from a study of cytomegalovirus exposure and HLA in healthy donors. Findings and caveats of the study: The only immune exposure information that was available was CMV serostatus.

Researchers ran the PCR with 60 Vbeta and 13 Jbeta primers. Sequencing used immunoSEQ multiplex PCR; TCRdb keeps in-frame clones, though not all of them. The sample lists approximately 160,000 clones; roughly 77% were seen once. Per the germline V gene, CDR1 is MNHEY and CDR2 is SVGAGI. V was clipped by 2 bases and J by 0 bases, with 10 bases between them. This CDR3 region has 15 residues. The donors, nominally healthy at sampling, likely had unrecorded immune exposures. The material sequenced was PBMCs. This clonotype was obtained from a woman aged 40 to 50 in good health and CMV-seropositive. The gene calls are TRBV6-5 and TRBJ1-1, with D possibly TRBD1 on 5 matching bases. The CDR3 DNA reads TGTGCCAGCAGTTACGGGGCAGCCTTGAACACTGAAGCTTTCTTT. This codes for CASSYGAALNTEAFF.